This T cell receptor (beta chain) was retrieved from a study of OX40 agonist ivuxolimab in advanced cancers. Looking at the study overall: Patients in the trial were receiving intravenous ivuxolimab every 2 weeks, at doses of 0.01 to 10 mg/kg. Enrolled patients in dose escalation had cancers that were hepatocellular carcinoma, melanoma, renal cell or head and neck cancer. Subjects had a mean age of roughly 60 years, with a range of roughly 23 to 79; less than 90% were male. Overall study findings and caveats: At doses 0.1 to 3.0 mg/kg, CD4+ and CD8+ clones expanded.

Measured with immunoSEQ multiplex PCR; TCRdb has only the in-frame clones, and not every one. The data show 50,000 or so clones, around four fifths seen once. CDR1 is SNHLY, CDR2 FYNNEI, per germline. Between the trimmed V and J ends, which lost 6 bases and 0 bases, there was a span of 6 bases. The CDR3 runs to 14 residues. A word on this clone: Antigen unknown.

This chain uses TRBV2 with TRBJ2-6, with no clear D. The TCR originated in an adult with an advanced solid tumor such as melanoma, head and neck, liver or kidney cancer. This specimen was CD4+ or CD8+ T cells sorted from blood, taken in a trial of the OX40 agonist ivuxolimab. CDR3 residues: CASRLSSGANVLTF. In DNA form, the CDR3 reads TGTGCCAGCAGGCTGAGCTCTGGGGCCAACGTCCTGACTTTC. The full variable domain, its missing parts supplied by reference TRBV2 and TRBJ2-6, is EPEVTQTPSHQVTQMGQEVILRCVPISNHLYFYWYRQILGQKVEFLVSFYNNEISEKSEIFDDQFSVERPDGSNFTLKIRSTKLEDSAMYFCASRLSSGANVLTFGAGSRLTVL.